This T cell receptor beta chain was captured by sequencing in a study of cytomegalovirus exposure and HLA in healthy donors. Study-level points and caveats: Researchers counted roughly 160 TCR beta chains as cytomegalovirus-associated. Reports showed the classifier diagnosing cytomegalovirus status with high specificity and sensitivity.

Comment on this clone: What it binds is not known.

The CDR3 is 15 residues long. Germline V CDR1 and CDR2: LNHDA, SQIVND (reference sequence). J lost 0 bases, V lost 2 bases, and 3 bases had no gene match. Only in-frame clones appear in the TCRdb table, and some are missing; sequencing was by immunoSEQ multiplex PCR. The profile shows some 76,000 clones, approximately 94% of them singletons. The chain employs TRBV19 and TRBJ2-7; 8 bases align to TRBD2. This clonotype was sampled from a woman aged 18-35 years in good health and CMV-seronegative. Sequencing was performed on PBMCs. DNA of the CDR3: TGTGCCAGTAGTATAAGCGGGAGTACCTCCTACGAGCAGTACTTC. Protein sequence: CASSISGSTSYEQYF.